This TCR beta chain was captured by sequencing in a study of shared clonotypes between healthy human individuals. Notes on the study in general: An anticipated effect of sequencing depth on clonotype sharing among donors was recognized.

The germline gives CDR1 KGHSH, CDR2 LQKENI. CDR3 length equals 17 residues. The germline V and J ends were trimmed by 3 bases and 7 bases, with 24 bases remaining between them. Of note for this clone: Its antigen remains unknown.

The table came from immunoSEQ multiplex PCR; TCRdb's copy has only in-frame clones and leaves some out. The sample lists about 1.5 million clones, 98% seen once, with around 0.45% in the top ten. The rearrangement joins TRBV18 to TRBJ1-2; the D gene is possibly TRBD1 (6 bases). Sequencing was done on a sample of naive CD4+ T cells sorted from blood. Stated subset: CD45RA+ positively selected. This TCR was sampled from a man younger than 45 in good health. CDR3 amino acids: CASSPLGQTPQTGGYTF. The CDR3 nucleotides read TGTGCCAGCTCACCGCTAGGACAGACACCCCAAACTGGTGGCTACACCTTC.